This T cell receptor (beta chain) was found in a study of T cells expressing NK-cell markers. In the study overall: One of eight sequenced donors was HCMV-seronegative; the other seven were seropositive.

Study-wide points: The dominant NKG2C+ clonotypes represented 1.0-7.0% of CD8+ T cells in six donors.

Germline-derived CDR1 and CDR2 are SGHTA and FQGTGA. This CDR3 is built from 16 residues. Note on this clonotype: What it binds is unknown.

After re-calling the 5' RACE reads, TCRdb lists one entry per CDR3 protein, DNA absent. The sample's table shows approximately 460,000 distinct CDR3 sequences. The sequencing sample was made of blood T cells: a sorted CD56 or NKG2C T cell subset, CD4+ or CD8+ T cells, or bulk PBMC T cells (not recorded which). The V and J genes are TRBV7-3 and TRBJ2-3; without DNA, the TCRdb call of TRBD1 cannot be checked. The origin of this receptor is a woman aged 18-69 years in good health. The CDR3 here is CASSSPRDRGTDTQYF.